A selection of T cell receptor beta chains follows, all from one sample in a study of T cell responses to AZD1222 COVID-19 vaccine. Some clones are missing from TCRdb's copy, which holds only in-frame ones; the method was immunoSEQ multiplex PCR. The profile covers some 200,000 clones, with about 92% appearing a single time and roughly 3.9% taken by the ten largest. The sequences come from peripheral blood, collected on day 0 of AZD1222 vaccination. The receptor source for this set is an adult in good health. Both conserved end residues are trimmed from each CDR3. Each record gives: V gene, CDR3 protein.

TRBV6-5 ASSYSGGSEAF
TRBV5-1 ASSWGQNPSSYEQY
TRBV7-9 ASSLGPHRGYGYT
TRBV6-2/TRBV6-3 ASSYTGQLNYGYT
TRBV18 AQGNTIY
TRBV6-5 ASRGDTRNQPQH
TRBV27 ASSTLAGVAGELF
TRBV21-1 ASSAPGKGEGLVGELF
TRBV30 AWSRGLAGTEQY
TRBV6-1 ASSEGQQTNYGYT
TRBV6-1 ASSELGGQNSPLH
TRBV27 ASSSSGSPGEKLF
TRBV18 ASSPGMERNTIY
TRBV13 ASSLGRQPQH
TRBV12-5 ASGLPRQGTGELF
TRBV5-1 ASSLTVPGLAGASEQY
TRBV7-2 ASSPRTGRGEKLF
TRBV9 ASSTLKTPNTEAF
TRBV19 ASSLQGYEQY
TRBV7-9 ASSSDRDPNTEAF
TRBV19 ASKPGQGAGPLH
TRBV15 ATSRVQGLGQGYT
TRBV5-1 ASSPNGGGNTEAF
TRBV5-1 ASSLDGEPGPQH
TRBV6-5 ASSYIRTFTDTQY
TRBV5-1 ASSLGTTGGTDTQY
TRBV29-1 SVRTSGSTDTQY